This TCR beta chain was recovered during a study of blood T cell repertoires in COVID-19. Overall study: Acute-phase and convalescent COVID-19 samples originated in the United States, Italy and Spain. T cells, B-cell-depleted T cells, or PBMCs supplied cDNA or gDNA.

Under the authors' procedure: Estimates of nucleated cell counts were drawn from the amplification of reference gene primers. TCRdb's copy holds only in-frame clones and misses some; the assay was immunoSEQ multiplex PCR. V and J calls and clone size come straight from that table; D and trimming were deduced from the DNA. There are 260,000 or so clones in the sample; over 70% occur only once, and 8.6% lies in the top ten. Germline lookup yields CDR1 SEHNR and CDR2 FQNEAQ (reference sequence). The V and J ends lost 5 bases and 7 bases respectively, with 9 bases between them. The CDR3 totals 12 residues.

The chain links TRBV7-9 to TRBJ1-3, with D unresolved. This receptor was taken from a human donor in a cohort sampled during active COVID-19. Sequences were obtained from peripheral blood. CDR3 protein: CASSQTGNTIYF. The DNA for the CDR3 is TGTGCCAGCAGCCAGACCGGGAACACCATATATTTT. Together with reference TRBV7-9 and TRBJ1-3, the CDR3 gives the full variable domain: DTGVSQNPRHKITKRGQNVTFRCDPISEHNRLYWYRQTLGQGPEFLTYFQNEAQLEKSRLLSDRFSAERPKGSFSTLEIQRTEQGDSAMYLCASSQTGNTIYFGEGSWLTVV.